Below are 4 T cell receptor beta chains sequenced from a single sample in a study of blood T cell repertoires in COVID-19. Using immunoSEQ multiplex PCR, the repertoire was profiled, and TCRdb retains in-frame clones only, with some absent. The repertoire has fewer than 350,000 clones, 81% of them found once; the top ten carry around 2.9%. The specimen sequenced was peripheral blood. Receptors were obtained from a woman aged 55-70 years with active or convalescent COVID-19.

V usage is TRBV3-1 (or the pseudogene TRBV3-2) and J usage is TRBJ2-7, with 11 nucleotides matching TRBD2. CDR3 length: 15 residues. V dropped 6 bases and J dropped 2; count of bases not matched to a gene: 6. In germline, CDR1 is LGHDT, CDR2 YNNKEL (reference sequence). The CDR3 sequence is CASSPSGGFTYEQYF. In DNA form, the CDR3 reads TGTGCCAGCAGTCCTAGCGGGGGGTTTACCTACGAGCAGTACTTC.

The DNA for the CDR3 is TGCGCCAGCAGCTTGGAAGCAGGGCTCGGTGAAAAACTGTTTTTT. Residues: CASSLEAGLGEKLFF. The rearrangement joins TRBV5-1 to TRBJ1-4; tentatively, D is TRBD1 (5 bases). The germline V and J ends were trimmed by 0 bases and 7 bases, with 13 bases remaining between them. Germline lookup yields CDR1 SGHRS and CDR2 YFSETQ. This CDR3 contains 15 residues.

J is TRBJ2-7 and V is TRBV7-8; D is undetermined. This CDR3 region has 15 residues. V was cut by 0 bases and J by 4 bases, with 13 bases left in between. Germline-derived CDR1 and CDR2 are SGHVS and FQNEAQ. CDR3 DNA sequence: TGTGCCAGCAGCTTAGCGAGTCCAAGCGCATACGAGCAGTACTTC. Its translation: CASSLASPSAYEQYF. Based on the CDR3 plus reference TRBV7-8 and TRBJ2-7, the full variable domain is GAGVSQSPRYKVAKRGQDVALRCDPISGHVSLFWYQQALGQGPEFLTYFQNEAQLDKSGLPSDRFFAERPEGSVSTLKIQRTQQEDSAVYLCASSLASPSAYEQYFGPGTRLTVT.

The chain couples TRBV18 to TRBJ1-4; possible D gene TRBD1, 6 bases. This CDR3 has 14 amino acids. V lost 7 bases and J lost 8, with 17 bases in between. Germline V gene sequence: CDR1 KGHSH, CDR2 LQKENI. The CDR3 DNA is TGTGCCAGCTTCCGAGGGGACACCGACGAAAAACTGTTTTTT. The encoded protein is CASFRGDTDEKLFF.